This T cell receptor (beta chain) was retrieved from a study of Tregs in tolerant kidney transplant recipients. Points from the study as a whole: Expanding Tregs on activated donor B cells appeared to best identify donor-specific TCRbeta clones. Biological reproducibility was not directly addressed, but technical replication error appeared minimal.

Concerning this clone: Its antigen is not known.

The CDR3 contains 14 residues. V was cut by 0 bases and J by 4 bases, with 9 bases left in between. Germline V lookup: CDR1 MNHEY, CDR2 SMNVEV (reference sequence). Profiled with immunoSEQ multiplex PCR; TCRdb holds only in-frame clones, not every one. The data contain tens of thousands of clones, more than 90% of them singletons. The rearrangement uses TRBV27 and TRBJ1-2, with D hard to call. The sample consisted of CD8+ T cells from blood. The source of this sequence is a human donor in good health. CDR3 DNA: TGTGCCAGCAGTTTATCCCCTTTGTCCTATGGCTACACCTTC. Residues: CASSLSPLSYGYTF.